This TCR beta chain was captured in a study of PD-1 blockade in classical Hodgkin lymphoma. Study background: Nivolumab 3 mg/kg was given intravenously every 2 weeks.

Assay: immunoSEQ multiplex PCR; the TCRdb copy retains only in-frame clones and omits some. The sample yields 20,000 to 25,000 clones, about 80% seen once. A word on this clone: Its cognate antigen is unknown.

Noted time point: cycle 4 day 1 (C4D1), after 6 weeks of nivolumab. Each and every patient relapsed after autologous stem cell transplantation, and patients got differing brentuximab vedotin exposure. Under best response, outcomes were complete response, partial response or progressive disease. The V gene end was trimmed by 1 base and the J gene end by 10 bases; junction bases not matched to a gene: 11. CDR3 length: 17 residues. Germline values: CDR1 LGHNA, CDR2 YNFKEQ. Study-wide points: Before treatment, TCR diversity in newly diagnosed patients was reportedly lower than in healthy donors. CD8+ TCR diversity did not rise significantly by C4D1, unlike CD4+.

This chain connects TRBV4-2 to TRBJ2-1; 12 nucleotides match TRBD2. The sequence derives from a human donor with classical Hodgkin lymphoma. This material consisted of peripheral blood mononuclear cells (PBMCs), taken before the fourth cycle of nivolumab. DNA of the CDR3: TGTGCCAGCAGCCAAGGGACGGGACTAGCGGGCTGGGGGGAGCAGTTCTTC. Residues: CASSQGTGLAGWGEQFF.